The 3 T cell receptor beta chains listed next were all sequenced from one sample in a study of blood T cell repertoires in COVID-19. Measured with immunoSEQ multiplex PCR; TCRdb has only the in-frame clones, and not every one. There are about 220,000 clones in the sample; around 85% occur only once, and about 2.5% lies in the top ten. Sequenced: peripheral blood. Every receptor here comes from a woman in her 70s with COVID-19, enrolled during active disease.

As for this clone: At one boundary the junction diverges from the germline segment, which might be a read error. This rearrangement joins TRBV19 to TRBJ1-1; D is uncertain. CDR1 LNHDA and CDR2 SQIVND come from the germline V gene (reference sequence). The CDR3 has 14 residues. The CDR3 is CASGISQVNTEAFF. The CDR3, as DNA: TGTGCCAGTGGTATCTCTCAGGTTAACACTGAAGCTTTCTTT.

V is TRBV6-2 or TRBV6-3 and J is TRBJ2-7; possibly TRBD1 for D (6 bases). Germline values: CDR1 MNHEY, CDR2 SVGEGT. The CDR3 runs 15 residues. V gave up 0 bases and J gave up 9 bases, with 18 bases separating them. CDR3 in amino acids: CASSYSRGTNPVQYF. Written as DNA, the CDR3 is TGTGCCAGCAGTTACTCGAGGGGGACCAATCCGGTGCAGTACTTC.

Comment on this clone: Different DNA sequences within this sample yield the same CDR3. The J gene is TRBJ1-6, the V gene TRBV5-1; D may be TRBD1 (6 bases). This CDR3 comprises 15 residues. Trimming took 1 base from V and 5 from J, leaving 10 bases between them. Germline V gene sequence: CDR1 SGHRS, CDR2 YFSETQ. The CDR3 DNA reads as TGCGCCAGCAGCTTGACAGGGAGCAATAATTCACCCCTCCACTTT. This sequence encodes CASSLTGSNNSPLHF.